The 27 T cell receptor beta chains below all came from one sample that was sequenced in a study of blood T cell repertoires in COVID-19. Generated by immunoSEQ multiplex PCR, the TCRdb table keeps only in-frame clones and is missing some. In the table there are around 230,000 clones, 65% to 85% of which are singletons. Material: peripheral blood. The receptors come from a woman aged 45-65 years with acute or convalescent COVID-19.

The rearrangement links TRBV5-1 to TRBJ1-6, with D possibly matching TRBD1 (6 bases). The V gene's germline CDR1 is SGHRS and CDR2 YFSETQ. The CDR3 is 15 residues long. V lost 0 bases to trimming and J lost 6 bases, with 10 bases between them. In DNA form, the CDR3 reads TGCGCCAGCAGCTTGGGGGACACGAGTAATTCACCCCTCCACTTT. This codes for CASSLGDTSNSPLHF.

This chain joins TRBV7-9 and TRBJ2-1, with 9 bases matching TRBD2. The germline gives CDR1 SEHNR, CDR2 FQNEAQ (reference sequence). V lost 4 bases, J lost 8 bases, and 15 bases stayed unmatched. The CDR3 has 17 residues. DNA for the CDR3: TGTGCCAGCAGCTCAGGGGGTCCGGGACTAGCTAGAGATGAGCAGTTCTTC. Translated: CASSSGGPGLARDEQFF.

The CDR3 loop reads CASSPDRIAGYTF. In nucleotides, the CDR3 is TGTGCCAGCAGCCCGGACAGGATAGCTGGCTACACCTTC. The chain couples TRBV11-2 to TRBJ1-2; 7 bases fit TRBD1. The CDR3 consists of 13 residues. Germline CDR1 is SGHAT and CDR2 is FQNNGV. V shed 5 bases, J shed 7 bases, and the junction held 7 bases outside the gene matches.

The chain links TRBV28 to TRBJ1-2; a possible D gene is TRBD1 (6 bases). Trimming left V 6 bases short and J 0 bases short, with 23 bases between. Germline lookup yields CDR1 MDHEN and CDR2 SYDVKM. This CDR3 comprises 18 residues. This CDR3 is CASSPLGYLQGSNYGYTF. CDR3 in DNA: TGTGCCAGCAGCCCTTTGGGATACTTACAGGGCTCTAACTATGGCTACACCTTC.

This clone was counted a few times. The rearrangement links TRBV28 to TRBJ2-7; 9 bases match TRBD2. Germline CDR1 reads MDHEN; CDR2 reads SYDVKM. The CDR3 is made up of 16 amino acids. V lost 5 bases, J lost 5 bases, and 13 bases stayed unmatched. The CDR3: CASSPSGLARSNEQYF. DNA of the CDR3: TGTGCCAGCAGTCCCTCGGGACTAGCAAGAAGTAACGAGCAGTACTTC.

The chain recombines TRBV9 with TRBJ2-5, with D possibly being TRBD1 (5 bases). The ends were cut back, 4 bases at V and 5 bases at J, with 15 bases in the middle. The germline V gene has CDR1 SGDLS and CDR2 YYNGEE. The CDR3 is 14 amino acids. The CDR3 nucleotides are TGTGCCAGCAGCCTGAGTGGGGCCCGGGAGACCCAGTACTTC. Protein product: CASSLSGARETQYF.

CDR3 sequence (DNA): TGTGCCAGCAGCCACCCCGGCGGGGCTGCAGGAGAGACCCAGTACTTC. It is translated as CASSHPGGAAGETQYF. The V gene is TRBV3-1 (or the pseudogene TRBV3-2), the J gene TRBJ2-5; weak D call: TRBD2 (6 bases). Germline values: CDR1 LGHDT, CDR2 YNNKEL (reference sequence). Trimming removed 3 bases at V and 4 bases at J, with 18 bases between. The CDR3 length is 16 residues.

This clone appeared a few times. The chain joins TRBV13 to TRBJ1-2; D is possibly TRBD1 (5 bases). V was cut by 4 bases and J by 2 bases, with 11 bases left in between. The CDR3 extends over 14 amino acids. Germline V lookup: CDR1 PRHDT, CDR2 FYEKMQ (reference sequence). CDR3 residues: CASSSREGNYGYTF. The CDR3 DNA reads TGTGCCAGCAGCTCCAGGGAGGGGAACTATGGCTACACCTTC.

This clone has only a few counts. V and J are TRBV5-1 and TRBJ2-4; possibly TRBD2 for D (5 bases). This CDR3 comprises 14 residues. Germline lookup yields CDR1 SGHRS and CDR2 YFSETQ. V was shortened by 1 base and J by 8 bases, with 13 bases between the two germline ends. This chain's CDR3 is CASSLRTGVDIQYF. The CDR3 region has the DNA TGCGCCAGCAGCTTGAGGACCGGGGTTGACATTCAGTACTTC.

This clone was recorded a few times. This rearrangement joins TRBV6-1 to TRBJ1-5; 7 bases line up with TRBD1. CDR1 MNHNS and CDR2 SASEGT come from the germline V gene. CDR3 length: 16 amino acids. Germline trimming cut 1 base from V and 2 bases from J; bases unmatched to any gene: 5. In nucleotides, the CDR3 is TGTGCCAGCAGTGAAGTAGGGGGCGAGGGCAATCAGCCCCAGCATTTT. It encodes CASSEVGGEGNQPQHF.

This rearrangement joins TRBV11-2 to TRBJ2-4, with a weak D call TRBD1 (6 bases). Per germline, CDR1 SGHAT and CDR2 FQNNGV. This CDR3 is 14 amino acids long. Trimming shortened V by 4 bases and J by 6 bases, and 13 bases separated the two germline ends. CDR3 loop: CASSSRGPLNIQYF. The CDR3 DNA is TGTGCCAGCAGCTCCAGGGGCCCTTTAAACATTCAGTACTTC.

V is TRBV24-1 and J is TRBJ1-5; no definite D call. Trimming shortened V by 3 bases and J by 4 bases, and 9 bases separated the two germline ends. The CDR3 consists of 14 residues. Germline loops: CDR1 KGHDR, CDR2 SFDVKD. The CDR3 spells CATSDPGENQPQHF. Written as DNA, the CDR3 is TGTGCCACCAGTGATCCCGGGGAGAATCAGCCCCAGCATTTT.

The rearrangement links TRBV5-4 to TRBJ2-7, with 13 bases matching TRBD2. Germline V CDR1 and CDR2: SGHNT, YYREEE (reference sequence). CDR3 length equals 16 residues. Trimming at V came to 4 bases and at J to 3 bases, leaving 7 bases not matched to a gene. Here the CDR3 DNA reads TGTGCCAGCAGCCCCCCGGGACTAGCGGGGATCTACGAGCAGTACTTC. Residues: CASSPPGLAGIYEQYF.

The CDR3 sequence is CASSLGSTAQETQYF. In DNA form, the CDR3 reads TGTGCCAGCAGCTTAGGGTCGACAGCTCAAGAGACCCAGTACTTC. The genes are TRBV7-6 and TRBJ2-5; D is possibly TRBD1 (5 bases). Germline V gene sequence: CDR1 SGHVS, CDR2 FNYEAQ. Trimming cost V 1 base and J 2 bases, with 11 bases left between them. The CDR3 totals 15 residues.

CDR3 bases: TGTGCCAGCAGCTTAGGACTAGCGGGAGGGCGGGGAGAGACCCAGTACTTC. Its protein product is CASSLGLAGGRGETQYF. The chain recombines TRBV11-2 with TRBJ2-5, with TRBD2 matching 14 bases. This CDR3 contains 17 residues. CDR1 is SGHAT, CDR2 FQNNGV, per germline. The V gene end was trimmed by 1 base and the J gene end by 4 bases; junction bases not matched to a gene: 5. The whole variable domain, remainder taken from reference TRBV11-2 and TRBJ2-5, is EAGVAQSPRYKIIEKRQSVAFWCNPISGHATLYWYQQILGQGPKLLIQFQNNGVVDDSQLPKDRFSAERLKGVDSTLKIQPAKLEDSAVYLCASSLGLAGGRGETQYFGPGTRLLVL.

V gene TRBV29-1 combines with J gene TRBJ2-1, with 8 bases fitting TRBD2. The germline CDR1 and CDR2 sequences are SQVTM and ANQGSEA. V lost 6 bases, J lost 8 bases, and 6 bases stayed unmatched. The length of the CDR3 is 12 residues. DNA for the CDR3: TGCAGCGTCTCACCACTAGCGGATGAGCAGTTCTTC. Translated, it gives CSVSPLADEQFF.

The chain couples TRBV6-5 to TRBJ2-7; possibly TRBD2 for D (6 bases). Germline CDR1 reads MNHEY; CDR2 reads SVGAGI. V was pared by 6 bases and J by 4 bases, with 16 bases between. CDR3 length: 14 residues. The CDR3: CASRNTGTGYEQYF. CDR3 in DNA: TGTGCCAGCAGGAATACTGGGACTGGGTACGAGCAGTACTTC.

The chain employs TRBV4-2 and TRBJ1-1, with a tentative D call TRBD1 (6 bases). This CDR3 is 14 amino acids long. Germline CDR1 LGHNA, CDR2 YNFKEQ. V was clipped by 4 bases and J by 1 base, with 10 bases between them. The CDR3 loop is CASSPRGSNTEAFF. In DNA form, the CDR3 reads TGTGCCAGCAGCCCCAGGGGCTCGAACACTGAAGCTTTCTTT.

The chain combines TRBV27 with TRBJ1-6, with D uncertain. The CDR3 covers 14 residues. Germline loops: CDR1 MNHEY, CDR2 SMNVEV (reference sequence). Trimming took 4 bases from V and 4 from J, leaving 8 bases between them. In nucleotides, the CDR3 is TGTGCCAGCAGTTCCCTATTTTATAATTCACCCCTCCACTTT. It codes for CASSSLFYNSPLHF.

The chain uses TRBV19 and TRBJ2-7, with 9 bases aligning to TRBD1. Germline trimming cut 10 bases from V and 2 bases from J; bases unmatched to any gene: 6. Germline V CDR1 and CDR2: LNHDA, SQIVND (reference sequence). This CDR3 contains 13 residues. Here the CDR3 DNA reads TGTGCCACACTCGACAGGGGGGCCTACGAGCAGTACTTC. Translated: CATLDRGAYEQYF. Supplemented by reference TRBV19 and TRBJ2-7, the full variable domain reads DGGITQSPKYLFRKEGQNVTLSCEQNLNHDAMYWYRQDPGQGLRLIYYSQIVNDFQKGDIAEGYSVSREKKESFPLTVTSAQKNPTAFYLCATLDRGAYEQYFGPGTRLTVT.

This CDR3 reads CASSPSGTSGQETQYF. For the CDR3, the DNA is TGTGCCAGCAGCCCTTCTGGGACTAGCGGCCAAGAGACCCAGTACTTC. The chain uses TRBV3-1 (or the pseudogene TRBV3-2) and TRBJ2-5, with 11 positions matching TRBD2. This CDR3 region has 16 residues. Germline CDR1 and CDR2: LGHDT and YNNKEL (reference sequence). The V gene end was trimmed by 4 bases and the J gene end by 1 base; junction bases not matched to a gene: 5.

The V call is TRBV6-5, the J call TRBJ2-7, with 9 bases lining up with TRBD1. Germline lookup yields CDR1 MNHEY and CDR2 SVGAGI. V was clipped by 1 base and J by 3 bases; unmatched bases: 4. The CDR3 is made up of 15 amino acids. The CDR3 nucleotides are TGTGCCAGCAGTTACTTGGGGACAGGGATCTACGAGCAGTACTTC. Translated: CASSYLGTGIYEQYF.

The chain uses TRBV5-6 and TRBJ1-1; weak D call: TRBD1 (6 bases). The CDR3 is 13 residues long. V lost 4 bases to trimming and J lost 5 bases, with 12 bases between them. Germline CDR1 reads SGHDT; CDR2 reads YYEEEE. CDR3 protein: CASSPQGGTEAFF. The CDR3 region has the DNA TGTGCCAGCAGCCCACAGGGTGGGACTGAAGCTTTCTTT.

The chain recombines TRBV19 with TRBJ2-2, with D perhaps matching TRBD2 (6 bases). V lost 0 bases and J 8 bases, leaving 10 bases between the germline ends. CDR1 LNHDA and CDR2 SQIVND come from the germline V gene (reference sequence). The CDR3 runs to 14 residues. CDR3 DNA sequence: TGTGCCAGTAGTATAGATGCGGGAACTGGGGAGCTGTTTTTT. It encodes CASSIDAGTGELFF.

A few counts support this clone. J is TRBJ1-4 and V is TRBV15; 8 bases line up with TRBD1. This CDR3 region has 13 residues. Trimming removed 4 bases from V and 8 bases from J; junction bases left unmatched: 3. Germline CDR1 is LNHNV and CDR2 is YYDKDF (reference sequence). For the CDR3, the DNA is TGTGCCACCAGCACCTCAGGGGGCGAAAAACTGTTTTTT. Residues: CATSTSGGEKLFF. The whole variable domain, filled in from reference TRBV15 and TRBJ1-4, reads DAMVIQNPRYQVTQFGKPVTLSCSQTLNHNVMYWYQQKSSQAPKLLFHYYDKDFNNEADTPDNFQSRRPNTSFCFLDIRSPGLGDTAMYLCATSTSGGEKLFFGSGTQLSVL.

Concerning this clone: This specimen includes other DNA sequences encoding the same CDR3. The chain carries TRBV24-1 and TRBJ2-3; D unclear. V lost 4 bases and J lost 3, with 10 bases in between. Germline V gene data show CDR1 as KGHDR and CDR2 as SFDVKD. This CDR3 region has 14 residues. The CDR3 region is CATSDPRGTDTQYF. The CDR3 coding sequence is TGTGCCACCAGTGACCCGAGAGGTACAGATACGCAGTATTTT.

CDR3 DNA sequence: TGCAGCGTAAGGACAGGGTTAAATACCGGGGAGCTGTTTTTT. Protein sequence: CSVRTGLNTGELFF. The genes are TRBV29-1 and TRBJ2-2, with 8 positions matching TRBD1. V lost 6 bases to trimming and J lost 5 bases; unmatched junction nucleotides: 8. Looked up from germline, CDR1 is SQVTM and CDR2 is ANQGSEA. The CDR3 extends over 14 amino acids.